These 21 T cell receptor beta chains were sequenced from one sample in a study of neurological immune-mediated disorders (dated by TCRdb to the late 2010s). Libraries were prepared through 5' RACE. Reads for this sample came from an Illumina HiSeq 2500. TCRdb handled the public reads itself, with Q25 trimming in fastp and clone calling in MiXCR, and kept productive beta chains. Identical CDR3 proteins give one entry, which carries the most common genes and DNA. A total of 75,000 to 80,000 distinct CDR3 sequences appear in this sample, about 5% of them only once. About 2.4% of the sample goes to the ten largest clones. The material sequenced was PBMCs. The receptors here all came from a woman aged 25 to 39 with multiple sclerosis.

There are many counts of this clonotype. This may come from a read error, since a much larger clone is one base off. The gene calls are TRBV12-3 or TRBV12-4 and TRBJ1-1, with D uncertain. This CDR3 is 10 amino acids long. Here the CDR3 reads CASSGESGAF. CDR3 bases: TGTGCCAGCAGTGGGGAAAGCGGTGCTTTT.

This clonotype was seen ten or more times. The chain combines TRBV29-1 with TRBJ1-2, with 9 positions matching TRBD1. Germline V gives CDR1 SQVTM, CDR2 ANQGSEA. V shed 6 bases, J shed 3 bases, and the junction held 5 bases outside the gene matches. CDR3 size: 13 residues. CDR3 bases: TGCAGCGTCCTCCGGGACAGGGACTATGGCTACACCTTC. It translates to CSVLRDRDYGYTF.

This clonotype has a count of ten or more. The rearrangement links TRBV20-1 to TRBJ2-3, with 7 bases that match TRBD1. There are 14 residues in the CDR3. Germline V lookup: CDR1 DFQATT, CDR2 SNEGSKA (reference sequence). V shed 5 bases and J 3 bases; nucleotides not matched to a gene: 8. The CDR3 region is CSADRQGRTDTQYF. In nucleotides, the CDR3 is TGCAGTGCTGATAGACAGGGCAGGACAGATACGCAGTATTTT.

This clonotype showed up just a few times. The V and J genes are TRBV5-1 and TRBJ2-3; D might be TRBD1 (5 bases). Germline V lookup: CDR1 SGHRS, CDR2 YFSETQ. The CDR3 totals 16 residues. V was shortened by 0 bases and J by 4 bases, with 15 bases between the two germline ends. The CDR3 is CASSLAQGFVSDTQYF. The CDR3 DNA follows: TGCGCCAGCAGCTTGGCCCAGGGTTTTGTGTCAGATACGCAGTATTTT.

This clonotype was counted ten times or more. The chain couples TRBV12-3 or TRBV12-4 to TRBJ2-6; the D gene is possibly TRBD1 (6 bases). V was shortened by 6 bases and J by 0 bases, with 15 bases between the two germline ends. The CDR3 is 17 amino acids. The CDR3: CASRVGGATSGANVLTF. CDR3 in DNA: TGTGCCAGCAGGGTTGGGGGCGCGACCTCTGGGGCCAACGTCCTGACTTTC.

This clonotype was detected many times. CDR3 in amino acids: CSARERGGGPLGTDTQYF. Written as DNA, the CDR3 is TGCAGTGCTAGAGAACGGGGCGGGGGCCCACTAGGCACAGATACGCAGTATTTT. The chain links TRBV20-1 to TRBJ2-3; D is possibly TRBD2 (7 bases). V gave up 0 bases and J gave up 1 base, with 20 bases separating them. The CDR3 covers 18 residues. Germline V gives CDR1 DFQATT, CDR2 SNEGSKA (reference sequence).

This clonotype was seen at least ten times. The genes are TRBV7-8 and TRBJ2-3; D ambiguous. CDR3 length: 14 residues. Germline V lookup: CDR1 SGHVS, CDR2 FQNEAQ. V lost 1 base to trimming and J lost 2 bases, with 7 bases between them. CDR3: CASSLGANTDTQYF. The DNA for the CDR3 is TGTGCCAGCAGCTTAGGAGCAAACACAGATACGCAGTATTTT. Full variable domain (missing parts from reference TRBV7-8 and TRBJ2-3): GAGVSQSPRYKVAKRGQDVALRCDPISGHVSLFWYQQALGQGPEFLTYFQNEAQLDKSGLPSDRFFAERPEGSVSTLKIQRTQQEDSAVYLCASSLGANTDTQYFGPGTRLTVL.

V usage is TRBV6-5 and J usage is TRBJ2-2; 9 nucleotides line up with TRBD1. Germline-derived CDR1 and CDR2 are MNHEY and SVGAGI. V shed 6 bases and J 2 bases; nucleotides not matched to a gene: 4. The length of the CDR3 is 15 residues. CDR3 residues: CASRTQGANTGELFF. CDR3 nucleotide sequence: TGTGCCAGCAGAACACAGGGGGCTAACACCGGGGAGCTGTTTTTT.

This clonotype was found many times. This chain links TRBV19 with TRBJ2-1; D remains ambiguous. This CDR3 contains 13 residues. Trimming cost V 3 bases and J 2 bases, with 5 bases left between them. Germline-derived CDR1 and CDR2 are LNHDA and SQIVND (reference sequence). The CDR3 loop reads CASSMGAYNEQFF. In DNA, the CDR3 is TGTGCCAGTAGTATGGGTGCCTACAATGAGCAGTTCTTC. Using reference TRBV19 and TRBJ2-1 for the parts outside the CDR3, the full variable domain is DGGITQSPKYLFRKEGQNVTLSCEQNLNHDAMYWYRQDPGQGLRLIYYSQIVNDFQKGDIAEGYSVSREKKESFPLTVTSAQKNPTAFYLCASSMGAYNEQFFGPGTRLTVL.

This chain joins TRBV4-2 and TRBJ2-1, with a tentative D call TRBD2 (6 bases). The V and J ends lost 6 bases and 8 bases respectively, with 14 bases between them. CDR1 is LGHNA, CDR2 YNFKEQ, per germline. This CDR3 spans 13 amino acids. The CDR3 DNA reads as TGTGCCAGCAGGCTTACCCCTAGCGATGAGCAGTTCTTC. Translated: CASRLTPSDEQFF.

This clonotype was recorded at least ten times. This rearrangement joins TRBV20-1 to TRBJ2-1, with 10 bases aligning to TRBD2. V was pared by 6 bases and J by 4 bases, with 9 bases of the junction left unmatched. CDR3 size: 15 residues. From germline, CDR1 is DFQATT and CDR2 SNEGSKA (reference sequence). This CDR3 is CSAVLKAGGYNEQFF. CDR3 DNA sequence: TGCAGTGCCGTCTTAAAAGCGGGAGGGTACAATGAGCAGTTCTTC.

This clonotype was detected many times. J is TRBJ2-1 and V is TRBV28; 7 bases are a match to TRBD1. This CDR3 region has 17 residues. J gave up 0 bases and V 3 bases, and 8 bases lay outside the gene matches. Germline V gene sequence: CDR1 MDHEN, CDR2 SYDVKM. The CDR3 sequence is CASSLGPGTDSYNEQFF. The DNA for the CDR3 is TGTGCCAGCAGTTTGGGACCGGGGACAGACTCCTACAATGAGCAGTTCTTC.

This clonotype was observed many times. The V call is TRBV20-1, the J call TRBJ1-2, with D unclear. V was trimmed by 6 bases and J by 8 bases, leaving 10 bases between them. The CDR3 is made up of 10 amino acids. Germline assignment: CDR1 DFQATT and CDR2 SNEGSKA (reference sequence). This CDR3 is CSARPDGYTF. CDR3 bases: TGCAGTGCACGCCCCGACGGCTACACCTTC.

This clonotype was found many times. The chain joins TRBV4-1 to TRBJ2-3; D ambiguous. CDR1 is MGHRA, CDR2 YSYEKL, per germline. Between the trimmed V and J ends, which lost 1 base and 1 base, there was a span of 9 bases. The CDR3 totals 15 residues. CDR3 nucleotides: TGCGCCAGCAGCCAAGTCTCGGTAGGCACAGATACGCAGTATTTT. Its translation: CASSQVSVGTDTQYF.

J is TRBJ2-5 and V is TRBV5-1, with TRBD1 identical over 7 bases. The CDR3 spans 14 residues. V lost 0 bases to trimming and J lost 4 bases; unmatched junction nucleotides: 3. From germline, CDR1 is SGHRS and CDR2 YFSETQ. DNA of the CDR3: TGCGCCAGCAGCTTGGGCCGACAGGGAGAGACCCAGTACTTC. Its protein product is CASSLGRQGETQYF. Together with reference TRBV5-1 and TRBJ2-5, the CDR3 gives the full variable domain: KAGVTQTPRYLIKTRGQQVTLSCSPISGHRSVSWYQQTPGQGLQFLFEYFSETQRNKGNFPGRFSGRQFSNSRSEMNVSTLELGDSALYLCASSLGRQGETQYFGPGTRLLVL.

This clonotype was seen more than once but under ten times. The chain carries TRBV20-1 and TRBJ2-1; 8 bases align to TRBD1. This CDR3 region has 14 residues. Germline values: CDR1 DFQATT, CDR2 SNEGSKA (reference sequence). After removal of 1 base from V and 6 bases from J, the junction contained 5 bases not matched to a gene. The CDR3 is CSARVRQGFNEQFF. In DNA form, the CDR3 reads TGCAGTGCTAGAGTGAGACAGGGGTTCAATGAGCAGTTCTTC.

This clonotype showed up many times. The chain links TRBV5-1 to TRBJ2-3, with 8 bases aligning to TRBD1. The CDR3 totals 14 residues. The junction had 4 bases not matched to a gene; V was cut back by 3 bases and J by 4 bases. Germline CDR1 is SGHRS and CDR2 is YFSETQ. CDR3 residues: CASSSGTGSDTQYF. Here the CDR3 DNA reads TGCGCCAGCAGCTCGGGGACAGGCTCAGATACGCAGTATTTT.

This clonotype has ten or more counts. CDR3 amino acids: CAWSQGTFTDTQYF. The DNA for the CDR3 is TGTGCCTGGAGTCAGGGGACCTTCACAGATACGCAGTATTTT. V and J are TRBV30 and TRBJ2-3, with D possibly TRBD1 on 6 matching bases. Trimming cost V 2 bases and J 2 bases, with 11 bases left between them. This CDR3 comprises 14 residues. From germline, CDR1 is GTSNPN and CDR2 SVGIG (reference sequence).

This clonotype was observed many times. The chain has TRBV11-2 and TRBJ2-3; 9 bases map to TRBD2. Trimming at V came to 3 bases and at J to 4 bases, leaving 14 bases not matched to a gene. Germline-derived CDR1 and CDR2 are SGHAT and FQNNGV. This CDR3 has 18 amino acids. Written as DNA, the CDR3 is TGTGCCAGCAGCTTTCCTACCCTGGGTAGCGGGAGCCCAGATACGCAGTATTTT. Its protein is CASSFPTLGSGSPDTQYF.

This clonotype occurred many times. The rearrangement joins TRBV20-1 to TRBJ2-3; D is perhaps TRBD2 (6 bases). The CDR3 runs to 15 residues. V was clipped by 5 bases and J by 8 bases, with 23 bases between them. Per germline, CDR1 DFQATT and CDR2 SNEGSKA (reference sequence). The CDR3 reads CSASLGGQLGGTQYF. As DNA, the CDR3 is TGCAGTGCTTCCCTAGGCGGCCAGCTGGGGGGTACGCAGTATTTT.

This clonotype was detected ten times or more. The V gene is TRBV5-1, the J gene TRBJ1-1, with TRBD1 matching over 10 bases. V trimming: 4 bases; J trimming: 3 bases; junction bases outside the gene matches: 6. The CDR3 is 15 residues long. Germline V gene sequence: CDR1 SGHRS, CDR2 YFSETQ. The CDR3 sequence is CASSLRDRGDTEAFF. The CDR3 DNA follows: TGCGCCAGCAGCCTCAGGGACAGGGGAGACACTGAAGCTTTCTTT. Using reference TRBV5-1 and TRBJ1-1 for the parts outside the CDR3, the full variable domain is KAGVTQTPRYLIKTRGQQVTLSCSPISGHRSVSWYQQTPGQGLQFLFEYFSETQRNKGNFPGRFSGRQFSNSRSEMNVSTLELGDSALYLCASSLRDRGDTEAFFGQGTRLTVV.